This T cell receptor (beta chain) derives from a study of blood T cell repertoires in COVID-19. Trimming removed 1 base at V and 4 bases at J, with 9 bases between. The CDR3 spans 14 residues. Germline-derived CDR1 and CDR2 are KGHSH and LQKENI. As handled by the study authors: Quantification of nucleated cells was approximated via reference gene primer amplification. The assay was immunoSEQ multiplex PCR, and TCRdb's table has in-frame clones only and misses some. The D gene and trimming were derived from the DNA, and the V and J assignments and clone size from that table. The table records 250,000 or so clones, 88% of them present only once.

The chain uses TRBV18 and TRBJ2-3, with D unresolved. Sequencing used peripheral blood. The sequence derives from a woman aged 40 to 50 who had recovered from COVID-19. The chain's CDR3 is CASSPLAAADTQYF. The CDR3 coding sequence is TGTGCCAGCTCACCACTGGCCGCCGCAGATACGCAGTATTTT.